This TCR beta chain was retrieved from a study of T-cell reconstitution after alpha-beta-depleted transplantation in children. This clonotype turned up a few times. Its target is unknown. The study, taken as a whole, reports: The study reportedly traced alpha-beta T cells about two months after transplant to several hundred expanded graft clones. Recipient T cells and thymic progenitors that survived were the source of the high TCRbeta diversity seen at day 60 in some patients.

Germline CDR1 is SGHRS and CDR2 is YFSETQ. The CDR3 runs 15 residues. V gave up 8 bases and J gave up 5 bases; unmatched junction bases: 11. Unique molecular identifiers were built into the TCRbeta library. One entry per CDR3 protein, called by TCRdb with MiXCR from the PCR reads. The sample records around 420,000 distinct CDR3 sequences, roughly 17% being singletons. This sample comprised PBMCs, mostly from graft donor cells, obtained 360 days after TCRalphabeta/CD19-depleted stem cell transplant. The chain carries TRBV5-1 and TRBJ2-7; 12 nucleotides agree with TRBD2. This receptor was identified in a boy younger than two who had a stem cell transplant for Wiskott-Aldrich syndrome, so the T cells may come from the graft donor. This CDR3 reads CASNALAGGPDEQYF. The DNA for the CDR3 is TGCGCCAGTAACGCCCTAGCGGGAGGGCCGGACGAGCAGTACTTC.